Shown below are 3 T cell receptor beta chains from a single sample sequenced in a study of T cells in Graves' hyperthyroidism and ophthalmopathy. There were TCR beta CDR3 regions amplified from RNA transcripts. TCR CDR3 underwent first-round RT-PCR with the HTBI primer set. Via MiXCR, TCRdb re-called the multiplex PCR reads, giving one row per CDR3 protein. The top ten clones hold 9.5% to 13% of a sample with approximately 740,000 distinct CDR3 sequences, around 15% of them seen once. Source material: blood. These receptors originate from a woman aged 18-30 years with Graves' hyperthyroidism.

This clonotype was recorded many times. The CDR3 spells CASSQGQVRTDTQYF. The CDR3 coding sequence is TGCGCCAGCAGCCAAGGACAGGTTCGCACAGATACGCAGTATTTT. V usage is TRBV4-1 and J usage is TRBJ2-3, with D tentatively TRBD1 (6 bases). The V gene lost 1 base and the J gene lost 1 base, with 9 bases spanning the gap. CDR1 MGHRA and CDR2 YSYEKL come from the germline V gene. The CDR3 runs 15 residues.

This clonotype was recorded many times. DNA of the CDR3: TGTGCCAGCAGTACCCGGACAGGGATATCCTACGAGCAGTACTTC. It encodes CASSTRTGISYEQYF. The chain joins TRBV28 to TRBJ2-7, with 8 bases aligning to TRBD1. V lost 5 bases and J lost 1; bases outside the gene matches: 7. CDR1 is MDHEN, CDR2 SYDVKM, per germline. The CDR3 consists of 15 residues. The variable domain in full, completed from reference TRBV28 and TRBJ2-7, reads DVKVTQSSRYLVKRTGEKVFLECVQDMDHENMFWYRQDPGLGLRLIYFSYDVKMKEKGDIPEGYSVSREKKERFSLILESASTNQTSMYLCASSTRTGISYEQYFGPGTRLTVT.

This clonotype was counted between two and nine times. The rearrangement uses TRBV20-1 and TRBJ1-1; D possibly corresponds to TRBD1 (5 bases). The length of the CDR3 is 15 residues. Germline assignment: CDR1 DFQATT and CDR2 SNEGSKA (reference sequence). V gave up 4 bases and J gave up 1 base, with 16 bases separating them. For the CDR3, the DNA is TGCAGTGCTACCAAATTGGGGGACCGGAACACTGAAGCTTTCTTT. Its translation is CSATKLGDRNTEAFF.